A single sample gave rise to the 18 T cell receptor beta chains below, sequenced in a study of blood T cell repertoires in COVID-19. Measured with immunoSEQ multiplex PCR; TCRdb has only the in-frame clones, and not every one. The sample shows over 150,000 clones, approximately 88% of them seen only once. The sample comprised peripheral blood. The receptors here all came from a woman aged 55 to 70 who had recovered from COVID-19.

This sequence joins TRBV14 and TRBJ2-1, with TRBD1 identical over 8 bases. Germline trimming cut 6 bases from V and 3 bases from J; bases unmatched to any gene: 7. CDR3 length: 15 residues. Germline values: CDR1 SGHDN, CDR2 FVKESK. CDR3 loop: CASSNRDRGYNEQFF. CDR3 sequence (DNA): TGTGCCAGCAGTAATAGAGACAGGGGCTACAATGAGCAGTTCTTC.

The V and J genes are TRBV5-1 and TRBJ2-2, with D possibly matching TRBD1 (6 bases). CDR3 length: 15 residues. Trimming cost V 4 bases and J 3 bases, with 13 bases left between them. Germline V lookup: CDR1 SGHRS, CDR2 YFSETQ. The CDR3 is CASSGVDSYTGELFF. As DNA, the CDR3 is TGCGCCAGCAGCGGTGTGGACAGCTACACCGGGGAGCTGTTTTTT.

CDR3 loop: CASGTGRAFGGNTIYF. CDR3 sequence (DNA): TGTGCCAGCGGGACAGGGCGGGCTTTCGGAGGAAACACCATATATTTT. The chain is built from TRBV28 and TRBJ1-3; the match to TRBD1 covers 9 bases. V lost 8 bases to trimming and J lost 4 bases; unmatched junction nucleotides: 12. There are 16 residues in the CDR3. In germline, CDR1 is MDHEN, CDR2 SYDVKM.

V is TRBV5-1 and J is TRBJ2-5; 12 bases line up with TRBD2. The CDR3 loop spans 15 amino acids. V gave up 1 base and J gave up 2 bases; unmatched junction bases: 0. CDR1 and CDR2 from the germline V gene are SGHRS and YFSETQ. The CDR3 DNA reads as TGCGCCAGCAGCTTGCTAGCGGGGGGGCAAGAGACCCAGTACTTC. Protein: CASSLLAGGQETQYF.

The chain links TRBV5-1 to TRBJ2-3; 13 nucleotides match TRBD2. Trimming at V came to 0 bases and at J to 5 bases, leaving 0 bases not matched to a gene. Germline V gene data show CDR1 as SGHRS and CDR2 as YFSETQ. This CDR3 is built from 15 residues. The CDR3 sequence is CASSLGTSGGDTQYF. The CDR3 nucleotides read TGCGCCAGCAGCTTGGGGACTAGCGGGGGAGATACGCAGTATTTT.

This chain connects TRBV7-3 to TRBJ2-1; TRBD2 is a possible D gene (5 bases). The germline V gene encodes CDR1 SGHTA and CDR2 FQGTGA. Deletions cut 2 bases from V and 9 bases from J, with 8 bases between. The CDR3 sequence is 12 residues long. CDR3 in DNA: TGTGCCAGCAGCTTAGGTGGAGGTGAGCAGTTCTTC. It codes for CASSLGGGEQFF.

The genes are TRBV28 and TRBJ1-2; 12 bases align to TRBD1. The ends lost 6 bases at V and 4 bases at J; junction bases unmatched: 6. Germline lookup yields CDR1 MDHEN and CDR2 SYDVKM. The CDR3 loop spans 15 amino acids. CDR3 coding DNA: TGTGCCAGCAGCGAAGGGACAGGGGGCGCCTATGGCTACACCTTC. It is translated as CASSEGTGGAYGYTF.

The chain combines TRBV29-1 with TRBJ1-2; D is undetermined. V was cut by 2 bases and J by 6 bases, with 7 bases left in between. Per germline, CDR1 SQVTM and CDR2 ANQGSEA. This CDR3 has 11 residues. CDR3 DNA: TGCAGCGTTGAATCGGGGAATGGCTACACCTTC. Translated, it gives CSVESGNGYTF.

The J gene is TRBJ2-3, the V gene TRBV27; possibly TRBD1 for D (5 bases). V dropped 1 base and J dropped 0 bases, with 11 bases sitting between them. Germline CDR1 is MNHEY and CDR2 is SMNVEV (reference sequence). The CDR3 is 16 amino acids. The CDR3 DNA reads TGTGCCAGCAGTTTATGGGGCGGAACTAGCACAGATACGCAGTATTTT. This sequence encodes CASSLWGGTSTDTQYF.

The chain couples TRBV27 to TRBJ1-6; 7 positions match TRBD1. CDR1 MNHEY and CDR2 SMNVEV come from the germline V gene (reference sequence). The V and J ends lost 10 bases and 9 bases, in that order; junction bases with no gene match: 9. This CDR3 spans 13 amino acids. CDR3 nucleotides: TGTGCCACTAGACAGGGTTTGAGTTCACCCCTCCACTTT. Its translation is CATRQGLSSPLHF.

The chain couples TRBV6-5 to TRBJ1-5, with TRBD1 matching 7 bases. Trimming at V came to 5 bases and at J to 3 bases, leaving 7 bases not matched to a gene. This CDR3 spans 15 amino acids. The V gene's germline CDR1 is MNHEY and CDR2 SVGAGI. The CDR3 DNA follows: TGTGCCAGCAGTCAGCCGGGACAGCACAATCAGCCCCAGCATTTT. This codes for CASSQPGQHNQPQHF.

The genes are TRBV10-3 and TRBJ1-2; TRBD1 agrees at 8 bases. Germline V gene lookup returns CDR1 ENHRY and CDR2 SYGVKD. The CDR3 totals 14 residues. V shed 5 bases, J shed 9 bases, and the junction held 11 bases outside the gene matches. The DNA for the CDR3 is TGTGCCATCAGTCTCCGGACAGGGCCACCCAGCTACACCTTC. It is translated as CAISLRTGPPSYTF.

The chain is built from TRBV5-8 and TRBJ2-5; D might be TRBD2 (7 bases). The CDR3 extends over 18 amino acids. V shed 0 bases and J shed 1 base, with 19 bases lying between them. From germline, CDR1 is SGHTS and CDR2 YDEGEE. The CDR3 reads CASSLALGRGGGQETQYF. CDR3 in DNA: TGTGCCAGCAGCTTGGCCCTCGGAAGAGGGGGGGGCCAAGAGACCCAGTACTTC.

The rearrangement uses TRBV5-8 and TRBJ2-2, with 9 nucleotides matching TRBD1. The CDR3 loop spans 18 amino acids. J was trimmed by 0 bases and V by 4 bases; bases with no gene match: 10. Germline CDR1 is SGHTS and CDR2 is YDEGEE. CDR3 region: CASSGRDRVLTNTGELFF. The CDR3 DNA follows: TGTGCCAGCAGCGGGCGGGACAGGGTACTCACGAACACCGGGGAGCTGTTTTTT.

The genes are TRBV4-1 and TRBJ1-6, with no clear D. Deletions cut 2 bases from V and 14 bases from J, with 16 bases between. This CDR3 is 14 amino acids long. The V gene's germline CDR1 is MGHRA and CDR2 YSYEKL. CDR3 DNA: TGCGCCAGCAGCCAACCAAACAGCCAATTCACCCTCCACTTT. Translating gives CASSQPNSQFTLHF.

In nucleotides, the CDR3 is TGTGCCAGCAGTCACGGGGGGGAAGCTTTCTTT. Its translation is CASSHGGEAFF. The chain links TRBV6-4 to TRBJ1-1; TRBD1 is a possible D gene (5 bases). Germline CDR1 MRHNA, CDR2 SNTAGT. Between the trimmed V and J ends, which lost 5 bases and 8 bases, there was a span of 9 bases. The CDR3 is 11 amino acids.

This chain joins TRBV4-1 and TRBJ2-3; D may be TRBD2 (7 bases). V gave up 6 bases and J gave up 0 bases, with 19 bases separating them. The CDR3 has 17 amino acids. Germline loops: CDR1 MGHRA, CDR2 YSYEKL. This CDR3 is CASSPTSGGHSTDTQYF. The CDR3 coding sequence is TGCGCCAGCAGTCCAACGTCCGGGGGGCACAGCACAGATACGCAGTATTTT.

The count of this clone is one. The V and J genes are TRBV2 and TRBJ1-5; D uncertain. With 4 bases removed from V and 4 bases from J, the gap between germline ends came to 8 bases. The CDR3 is made up of 13 amino acids. The germline V gene encodes CDR1 SNHLY and CDR2 FYNNEI. Here the CDR3 DNA reads TGTGCCAGCAGTGTGCGTCCTAATCAGCCCCAGCATTTT. It encodes CASSVRPNQPQHF.